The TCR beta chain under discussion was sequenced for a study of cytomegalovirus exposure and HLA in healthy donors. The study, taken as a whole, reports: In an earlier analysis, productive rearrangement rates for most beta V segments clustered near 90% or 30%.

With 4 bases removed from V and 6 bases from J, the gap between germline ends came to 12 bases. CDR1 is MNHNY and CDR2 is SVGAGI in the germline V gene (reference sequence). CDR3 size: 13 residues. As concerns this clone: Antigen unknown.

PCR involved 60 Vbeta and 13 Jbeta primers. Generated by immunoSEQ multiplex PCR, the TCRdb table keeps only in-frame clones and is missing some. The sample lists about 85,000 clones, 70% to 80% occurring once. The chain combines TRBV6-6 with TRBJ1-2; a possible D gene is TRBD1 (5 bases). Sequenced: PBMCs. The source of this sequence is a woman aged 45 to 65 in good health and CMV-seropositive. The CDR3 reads CASSWREGHGYTF. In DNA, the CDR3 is TGTGCCAGCAGTTGGCGGGAGGGACATGGCTACACCTTC.